These T cell receptor beta chains were read from a single sample in a study of blood T cell repertoires in COVID-19. The protocol was immunoSEQ multiplex PCR, while the TCRdb copy is restricted to in-frame clones and leaves out a portion. The table has about 140,000 clones, around 86% seen once. The sequenced sample was peripheral blood. The origin of the receptors is a human donor in a cohort sampled during active COVID-19. The CDR3 runs from the conserved cysteine through the conserved F or W. Each record gives: CDR3 protein, CDR3 DNA, CDR3 length, D gene, clone size, J gene, V gene. A D gene is named only where the DNA matches it firmly. Only part of the rows carry a size: once, few, many, or a class if the clone is expanded.

cdr3_aa: CASSEPGINEQYF
cdr3_nt: TGTGCCAGCAGTGAACCAGGCATCAACGAGCAGTACTTC
cdr3_length: 13
d_call: .
clone_size: few
j_call: TRBJ2-7
v_call: TRBV25-1

cdr3_aa: CASSYAGRYSYEQYF
cdr3_nt: TGTGCCAGCAGTTACGCGGGACGTTATTCCTACGAGCAGTACTTC
cdr3_length: 15
d_call: .
clone_size: .
j_call: TRBJ2-7
v_call: TRBV6-6

cdr3_aa: CASSRGQHSYEQYF
cdr3_nt: TGTGCCAGTAGCCGGGGACAGCACTCCTACGAGCAGTACTTC
cdr3_length: 14
d_call: TRBD1
clone_size: .
j_call: TRBJ2-7
v_call: TRBV19

cdr3_aa: CASSLEQGRSYEQYF
cdr3_nt: TGTGCCAGCAGCTTGGAACAGGGTAGATCCTACGAGCAGTACTTC
cdr3_length: 15
d_call: .
clone_size: .
j_call: TRBJ2-7
v_call: TRBV5-4

cdr3_aa: CASSASSGQNYGYTF
cdr3_nt: TGTGCCAGCAGCGCTAGTTCGGGACAGAACTATGGCTACACCTTC
cdr3_length: 15
d_call: TRBD1
clone_size: .
j_call: TRBJ1-2
v_call: TRBV9

cdr3_aa: CAWSVTLPGQAKKLFF
cdr3_nt: TGTGCCTGGAGTGTAACTCTTCCGGGACAGGCTAAAAAACTGTTTTTT
cdr3_length: 16
d_call: TRBD1
clone_size: .
j_call: TRBJ1-4
v_call: TRBV30

cdr3_aa: CASSLGRGSVDTQYF
cdr3_nt: TGTGCCAGCAGTTTGGGGAGGGGGAGCGTAGATACGCAGTATTTT
cdr3_length: 15
d_call: .
clone_size: .
j_call: TRBJ2-3
v_call: TRBV28

cdr3_aa: CASSSTGTGASPLHF
cdr3_nt: TGTGCCAGCAGCTCCACCGGGACAGGGGCCTCACCCCTCCACTTT
cdr3_length: 15
d_call: TRBD1
clone_size: .
j_call: TRBJ1-6
v_call: TRBV7-2

cdr3_aa: CASSFAPGTTNPYEQYF
cdr3_nt: TGTGCCAGCAGTTTCGCCCCCGGGACAACAAATCCCTACGAGCAGTACTTC
cdr3_length: 17
d_call: .
clone_size: .
j_call: TRBJ2-7
v_call: TRBV28

cdr3_aa: CSVERLTRRGSYEQYF
cdr3_nt: TGCAGCGTTGAAAGGCTGACTAGGAGGGGATCCTACGAGCAGTACTTC
cdr3_length: 16
d_call: .
clone_size: .
j_call: TRBJ2-7
v_call: TRBV29-1

cdr3_aa: CASSPRTVRSGANVLTF
cdr3_nt: TGTGCCAGCTCACCGAGGACAGTCCGCTCTGGGGCCAACGTCCTGACTTTC
cdr3_length: 17
d_call: .
clone_size: .
j_call: TRBJ2-6
v_call: TRBV18

cdr3_aa: CATSTGDQPQHF
cdr3_nt: TGTGCCACCTCTACAGGGGATCAGCCCCAGCATTTT
cdr3_length: 12
d_call: TRBD1
clone_size: .
j_call: TRBJ1-5
v_call: TRBV24-1

cdr3_aa: CASSPLRGRVTGELFF
cdr3_nt: TGTGCCAGCAGCCCCCTCAGGGGGCGCGTCACCGGGGAGCTGTTTTTT
cdr3_length: 16
d_call: TRBD1
clone_size: .
j_call: TRBJ2-2
v_call: TRBV6-2/TRBV6-3

cdr3_aa: CSARVDTEAFF
cdr3_nt: TGCAGTGCTAGGGTAGACACTGAAGCTTTCTTT
cdr3_length: 11
d_call: .
clone_size: .
j_call: TRBJ1-1
v_call: TRBV20-1

cdr3_aa: CASSLGRRDRGIYEQYF
cdr3_nt: TGCGCCAGCAGCTTGGGACGACGGGACAGGGGGATCTACGAGCAGTACTTC
cdr3_length: 17
d_call: TRBD1
clone_size: .
j_call: TRBJ2-7
v_call: TRBV5-1

cdr3_aa: CASSLSETQYF
cdr3_nt: TGTGCCAGCAGCTTGTCGGAGACCCAGTACTTC
cdr3_length: 11
d_call: .
clone_size: few
j_call: TRBJ2-5
v_call: TRBV7-8

cdr3_aa: CASSLQGAEEQYF
cdr3_nt: TGTGCCAGCAGCTTGCAGGGGGCGGAGGAGCAGTACTTC
cdr3_length: 13
d_call: TRBD1
clone_size: .
j_call: TRBJ2-7
v_call: TRBV5-6

cdr3_aa: CASSPRLAGGPYEQYF
cdr3_nt: TGTGCCAGCAGTCCCCGACTAGCGGGAGGGCCCTACGAGCAGTACTTC
cdr3_length: 16
d_call: TRBD2
clone_size: .
j_call: TRBJ2-7
v_call: TRBV4-2

cdr3_aa: CSASLSGRVFTGELFF
cdr3_nt: TGCAGTGCTAGTCTGAGCGGGAGAGTATTCACCGGGGAGCTGTTTTTT
cdr3_length: 16
d_call: TRBD2
clone_size: .
j_call: TRBJ2-2
v_call: TRBV20-1

cdr3_aa: CASSAGTSNEQFF
cdr3_nt: TGTGCCAGCAGCGCCGGGACTAGCAATGAGCAGTTCTTC
cdr3_length: 13
d_call: TRBD2
clone_size: .
j_call: TRBJ2-1
v_call: TRBV9

cdr3_aa: CVSYNTGELFF
cdr3_nt: TGTGTCAGCTACAATACAGGGGAGCTGTTTTTT
cdr3_length: 11
d_call: .
clone_size: .
j_call: TRBJ2-2
v_call: TRBV11-2

cdr3_aa: CASSPTGQGRTEAFF
cdr3_nt: TGTGCCAGCAGCCCGACGGGACAGGGGCGGACTGAAGCTTTCTTT
cdr3_length: 15
d_call: TRBD1
clone_size: .
j_call: TRBJ1-1
v_call: TRBV28

cdr3_aa: CASSPTGESEAFF
cdr3_nt: TGCGCCAGCAGCCCCACAGGGGAATCTGAAGCTTTCTTT
cdr3_length: 13
d_call: TRBD1
clone_size: .
j_call: TRBJ1-1
v_call: TRBV5-1

cdr3_aa: CASSGWTGGGDTQYF
cdr3_nt: TGTGCCAGCAGCGGGTGGACGGGAGGTGGAGATACGCAGTATTTT
cdr3_length: 15
d_call: TRBD2
clone_size: once
j_call: TRBJ2-3
v_call: TRBV7-2

cdr3_aa: CASSQDLSGSGGAGELFF
cdr3_nt: TGCGCCAGCAGCCAAGACCTTAGCGGGAGTGGGGGGGCCGGGGAGCTGTTTTTT
cdr3_length: 18
d_call: TRBD2
clone_size: .
j_call: TRBJ2-2
v_call: TRBV4-3

cdr3_aa: CASSQDEAGDTQYF
cdr3_nt: TGTGCCAGCTCCCAAGACGAGGCGGGAGATACGCAGTATTTT
cdr3_length: 14
d_call: .
clone_size: .
j_call: TRBJ2-3
v_call: TRBV2

cdr3_aa: CASRQGVVVNYGYTF
cdr3_nt: TGTGCCAGCAGGCAGGGGGTTGTAGTCAACTATGGCTACACCTTC
cdr3_length: 15
d_call: TRBD1
clone_size: .
j_call: TRBJ1-2
v_call: TRBV28

cdr3_aa: CASSLGHRVNTEAFF
cdr3_nt: TGCGCCAGCAGCTTGGGGCACAGGGTGAACACTGAAGCTTTCTTT
cdr3_length: 15
d_call: .
clone_size: .
j_call: TRBJ1-1
v_call: TRBV5-1

cdr3_aa: CAISESPGTDGEAFF
cdr3_nt: TGTGCCATCAGTGAGTCGCCCGGGACAGATGGTGAAGCTTTCTTT
cdr3_length: 15
d_call: TRBD1
clone_size: few
j_call: TRBJ1-1
v_call: TRBV10-3

cdr3_aa: CASSLVGTRNEQYF
cdr3_nt: TGTGCCAGCAGCTTAGTAGGGACTAGAAACGAGCAGTACTTC
cdr3_length: 14
d_call: TRBD2
clone_size: once
j_call: TRBJ2-7
v_call: TRBV7-9

cdr3_aa: CASSPYQQGAHTEAFF
cdr3_nt: TGTGCCAGCAGTCCCTATCAACAGGGGGCGCACACTGAAGCTTTCTTT
cdr3_length: 16
d_call: TRBD1
clone_size: .
j_call: TRBJ1-1
v_call: TRBV28

cdr3_aa: CASSQDGQGSGNTIYF
cdr3_nt: TGTGCCAGCAGCCAAGACGGTCAGGGCTCTGGAAACACCATATATTTT
cdr3_length: 16
d_call: .
clone_size: .
j_call: TRBJ1-3
v_call: TRBV4-2

cdr3_aa: CASSLDPRRPEQYF
cdr3_nt: TGTGCCAGCAGCTTAGATCCGAGGAGGCCCGAGCAGTACTTC
cdr3_length: 14
d_call: .
clone_size: .
j_call: TRBJ2-7
v_call: TRBV11-1

cdr3_aa: CASKGQDNLYNSPLHF
cdr3_nt: TGTGCCAGCAAGGGACAGGACAATCTCTATAATTCACCCCTCCACTTT
cdr3_length: 16
d_call: TRBD1
clone_size: few
j_call: TRBJ1-6
v_call: TRBV27

cdr3_aa: CASSVVAGAYEQYF
cdr3_nt: TGTGCCAGCAGCGTAGTAGCGGGTGCCTACGAGCAGTACTTC
cdr3_length: 14
d_call: TRBD2
clone_size: once
j_call: TRBJ2-7
v_call: TRBV9

cdr3_aa: CASSPGLGRNYEQYF
cdr3_nt: TGTGCCAGCTCACCCGGTTTGGGGCGGAACTACGAGCAGTACTTC
cdr3_length: 15
d_call: .
clone_size: .
j_call: TRBJ2-7
v_call: TRBV18

cdr3_aa: CASSHRGRAGGYTF
cdr3_nt: TGTGCCAGCAGCCACCGTGGAAGGGCGGGAGGCTACACCTTC
cdr3_length: 14
d_call: .
clone_size: .
j_call: TRBJ1-2
v_call: TRBV3-1/TRBV3-2

cdr3_aa: CASSLGDRGENTEAFF
cdr3_nt: TGTGCCAGCAGCTTAGGGGACAGGGGGGAAAACACTGAAGCTTTCTTT
cdr3_length: 16
d_call: TRBD1
clone_size: .
j_call: TRBJ1-1
v_call: TRBV7-9

cdr3_aa: CASSLEGWAGASYEQYF
cdr3_nt: TGTGCCAGCAGCTTAGAGGGTTGGGCGGGAGCCTCCTACGAGCAGTACTTC
cdr3_length: 17
d_call: TRBD2
clone_size: .
j_call: TRBJ2-7
v_call: TRBV7-2

cdr3_aa: CASSQDPSSYNEQFF
cdr3_nt: TGCGCCAGCAGCCAAGACCCGAGCTCCTACAATGAGCAGTTCTTC
cdr3_length: 15
d_call: .
clone_size: .
j_call: TRBJ2-1
v_call: TRBV4-1

cdr3_aa: CASSQDRGFGYGYTF
cdr3_nt: TGCGCCAGCAGCCAGGACAGGGGGTTTGGCTATGGCTACACCTTC
cdr3_length: 15
d_call: TRBD1
clone_size: .
j_call: TRBJ1-2
v_call: TRBV4-3